One sample yielded the 23 T cell receptor beta chains listed below, sequenced in a study of T cell changes during pregnancy in multiple sclerosis. TCRdb keeps only in-frame clones here, not all; method: immunoSEQ multiplex PCR. The table records some 74,000 clones, around 94% of them present only once. Specimen: peripheral blood, collected before pregnancy. The receptors shown here come from a female donor with multiple sclerosis, enrolled in a pregnancy study.

The rearrangement uses TRBV7-2 and TRBJ2-7; TRBD1 aligns across 7 bases. The V and J ends lost 5 bases and 1 base, in that order; junction bases with no gene match: 5. Germline CDR1 SGHTA, CDR2 FQGNSA. The CDR3 has 14 amino acids. As DNA, the CDR3 is TGTGCCAGCAGCCTACAGGGGACGTCCTACGAGCAGTACTTC. Its protein is CASSLQGTSYEQYF. The whole variable domain, filled in from reference TRBV7-2 and TRBJ2-7, reads GAGVSQSPSNKVTEKGKDVELRCDPISGHTALYWYRQSLGQGLEFLIYFQGNSAPDKSGLPSDRFSAERTGGSVSTLTIQRTQQEDSAVYLCASSLQGTSYEQYFGPGTRLTVT.

V is TRBV7-9 and J is TRBJ1-5; possibly TRBD1 for D (5 bases). The CDR3 runs to 14 residues. V shed 0 bases and J shed 3 bases, with 6 bases lying between them. Germline CDR1 is SEHNR and CDR2 is FQNEAQ (reference sequence). This chain's CDR3 is CASSLAGLNQPQHF. The CDR3 region has the DNA TGTGCCAGCAGCTTAGCGGGGCTCAATCAGCCCCAGCATTTT.

This chain links TRBV7-2 with TRBJ2-1; 7 nucleotides line up with TRBD2. Germline lookup yields CDR1 SGHTA and CDR2 FQGNSA. Trimming took 5 bases from V and 7 from J; bases not matched to a gene: 11. This CDR3 is 15 amino acids long. CDR3 DNA: TGTGCCAGCAGCCTGGGACTACCAGCTACTAATGAGCAGTTCTTC. Its translation is CASSLGLPATNEQFF.

V gene TRBV5-1 combines with J gene TRBJ2-6; a weak D match, TRBD1 (6 bases). The ends were cut back, 4 bases at V and 0 bases at J, with 23 bases in the middle. The CDR3 consists of 20 residues. Germline lookup yields CDR1 SGHRS and CDR2 YFSETQ. CDR3 nucleotides: TGCGCCAGCAGCGGGGGTCTCCGGGACAACGACTACTCTGGGGCCAACGTCCTGACTTTC. It is translated as CASSGGLRDNDYSGANVLTF.

The chain carries TRBV19 and TRBJ2-1; 9 bases align to TRBD1. The CDR3 has 13 residues. CDR1 and CDR2 from the germline V gene are LNHDA and SQIVND (reference sequence). With 6 bases clipped from V and 9 bases from J, the junction kept 6 bases outside the gene matches. CDR3 sequence (DNA): TGTGCCAGTAGACGTACAGGGGGCAGTGAGCAGTTCTTC. Its translation: CASRRTGGSEQFF.

This chain joins TRBV30 and TRBJ2-7; TRBD2 is a possible D gene (5 bases). The CDR3 extends over 13 amino acids. V lost 2 bases and J 0 bases, leaving 8 bases between the germline ends. Germline CDR1 and CDR2: GTSNPN and SVGIG (reference sequence). The CDR3 DNA sequence: TGTGCCTGGAGTACGGGAAACTCCTACGAGCAGTACTTC. Translation gives CAWSTGNSYEQYF.

V usage is TRBV29-1 and J usage is TRBJ2-5, with 8 nucleotides matching TRBD1. Germline loops: CDR1 SQVTM, CDR2 ANQGSEA. V lost 6 bases and J lost 0; bases outside the gene matches: 15. The CDR3 is 17 amino acids. CDR3 protein: CSVGVAGTGPYQETQYF. The DNA for the CDR3 is TGCAGCGTGGGGGTGGCGGGGACAGGACCGTACCAAGAGACCCAGTACTTC.

The V gene is TRBV18, the J gene TRBJ2-5; weak D call: TRBD1 (5 bases). The V end was cut by 1 base, the J end by 2 bases, with 11 bases between. The CDR3 consists of 15 residues. Germline CDR1 and CDR2: KGHSH and LQKENI. The CDR3 nucleotides read TGTGCCAGCTCACCACTGGACACCCTACAAGAGACCCAGTACTTC. It codes for CASSPLDTLQETQYF.

The CDR3 DNA follows: TGTGCCAGTAGTTCAGGACTAGCGGGAGTTACGAATACGCAGTATTTT. Protein sequence: CASSSGLAGVTNTQYF. V is TRBV19 and J is TRBJ2-3; the match to TRBD2 covers 13 bases. V dropped 5 bases and J dropped 7; count of bases not matched to a gene: 9. The CDR3 loop spans 16 amino acids. Germline CDR1 is LNHDA and CDR2 is SQIVND (reference sequence).

The genes are TRBV5-6 and TRBJ2-4; 7 bases agree with TRBD1. Germline assignment: CDR1 SGHDT and CDR2 YYEEEE. The CDR3 covers 16 residues. The ends lost 4 bases at V and 6 bases at J; junction bases unmatched: 13. The CDR3 DNA is TGTGCCAGCAGCGTGACAGGGATGGCAGACTTAAACATTCAGTACTTC. This translates into CASSVTGMADLNIQYF.

The chain is built from TRBV10-3 and TRBJ2-7; D might be TRBD2 (6 bases). This CDR3 has 17 amino acids. V was trimmed by 3 bases and J by 7 bases, leaving 25 bases between them. CDR1 and CDR2 (germline): ENHRY, SYGVKD. Written as DNA, the CDR3 is TGTGCCATCAGTGACAGAGGCATTACGACCGAGGAGGGGGAGCAGTACTTC. This sequence encodes CAISDRGITTEEGEQYF.

The gene calls are TRBV25-1 and TRBJ1-5; 7 bases are shared with TRBD1. CDR3 length: 17 amino acids. The V segment lost 10 bases and the J segment 1 base; nucleotides outside the gene matches: 16. Germline V gene sequence: CDR1 MGHDK, CDR2 SYGVNS. CDR3 bases: TGTGCCAATCACAGGGGCTTCCCCCTCGGGAGCAATCAGCCCCAGCATTTT. Translating it yields CANHRGFPLGSNQPQHF. The whole variable domain, filled in from reference TRBV25-1 and TRBJ1-5, reads EADIYQTPRYLVIGTGKKITLECSQTMGHDKMYWYQQDPGMELHLIHYSYGVNSTEKGDLSSESTVSRIRTEHFPLTLESARPSHTSQYLCANHRGFPLGSNQPQHFGDGTRLSIL.

This sequence joins TRBV6-4 and TRBJ1-5, with no clear D. Germline V gene lookup returns CDR1 MRHNA and CDR2 SNTAGT. The CDR3 consists of 14 residues. V lost 8 bases, J lost 1 base, and 12 bases lay in between. The CDR3 region is CASGRTVSNQPQHF. The CDR3 DNA reads as TGTGCCAGCGGTCGAACAGTCAGCAATCAGCCCCAGCATTTT.

To note about this clone: This sample also contains other DNA sequences that code for the same CDR3. The chain combines TRBV9 with TRBJ1-1; D is undetermined. This CDR3 is built from 13 residues. Germline CDR1 SGDLS, CDR2 YYNGEE. V shed 0 bases and J shed 0 bases, with 3 bases lying between them. The CDR3 is CASSVAVNTEAFF. The CDR3 DNA is TGTGCCAGCAGCGTAGCAGTGAACACTGAAGCTTTCTTT.

V and J are TRBV7-9 and TRBJ1-2, with 7 nucleotides matching TRBD1. This CDR3 comprises 13 residues. Germline CDR1 SEHNR, CDR2 FQNEAQ (reference sequence). V shed 4 bases, J shed 8 bases, and the junction held 7 bases outside the gene matches. The CDR3 DNA reads as TGTGCCAGCAGCTATCTGAGGGGGCACGGCTACACCTTC. This codes for CASSYLRGHGYTF.

The V call is TRBV9, the J call TRBJ2-1, with D unresolved. V dropped 3 bases and J dropped 0 bases, with 10 bases sitting between them. The CDR3 has 15 amino acids. Germline V CDR1 and CDR2: SGDLS, YYNGEE. CDR3 in amino acids: CASSEGSTSYNEQFF. The CDR3 nucleotides read TGTGCCAGCAGCGAAGGTAGCACCTCCTACAATGAGCAGTTCTTC.

This clone was counted once. The gene calls are TRBV7-9 and TRBJ1-1; 7 bases match TRBD1. The junction had 10 bases not matched to a gene; V was cut back by 5 bases and J by 1 base. The CDR3 consists of 16 residues. Germline lookup yields CDR1 SEHNR and CDR2 FQNEAQ (reference sequence). The CDR3 sequence is CASSTRQGSGNTEAFF. The CDR3 coding sequence is TGTGCCAGCAGCACCCGACAGGGCTCTGGGAACACTGAAGCTTTCTTT.

The chain couples TRBV11-3 to TRBJ1-1; a weak D match, TRBD1 (5 bases). The V gene lost 3 bases and the J gene lost 1 base, with 9 bases spanning the gap. The V gene's germline CDR1 is SGHNT and CDR2 YENEEA. The CDR3 covers 14 residues. CDR3 nucleotide sequence: TGTGCCAGCAGCTTTAGACAGCCGAACACTGAAGCTTTCTTT. It codes for CASSFRQPNTEAFF. Drawing the rest from reference TRBV11-3 and TRBJ1-1, the complete variable domain is EAGVVQSPRYKIIEKKQPVAFWCNPISGHNTLYWYLQNLGQGPELLIRYENEEAVDDSQLPKDRFSAERLKGVDSTLKIQPAELGDSAVYLCASSFRQPNTEAFFGQGTRLTVV.

The rearrangement links TRBV5-6 to TRBJ2-2; no definite D call. V was shortened by 2 bases and J by 7 bases, with 15 bases between the two germline ends. This CDR3 has 15 amino acids. The germline V gene has CDR1 SGHDT and CDR2 YYEEEE. CDR3 sequence: CASSFGSLFGGELFF. CDR3 DNA sequence: TGTGCCAGCAGCTTTGGTAGCCTTTTCGGCGGGGAGCTGTTTTTT.

The V call is TRBV27, the J call TRBJ1-2, with a weak D call TRBD1 (6 bases). The CDR3 has 16 amino acids. V was pared by 5 bases and J by 4 bases, with 20 bases between. Germline V gives CDR1 MNHEY, CDR2 SMNVEV (reference sequence). The DNA of the CDR3 is TGTGCCAGCAGTCCGGGGGGGGGCAGTCTTGTCTATGGCTACACCTTC. Translating it yields CASSPGGGSLVYGYTF.

This chain joins TRBV5-1 and TRBJ1-1, with D possibly being TRBD1 (6 bases). The V end was cut by 0 bases, the J end by 1 base, with 22 bases between. The CDR3 sequence is 19 residues long. Looked up from germline, CDR1 is SGHRS and CDR2 is YFSETQ. CDR3 amino acids: CASSLAAAWGGTKNTEAFF. The CDR3 coding sequence is TGCGCCAGCAGCTTGGCCGCAGCTTGGGGGGGGACAAAGAACACTGAAGCTTTCTTT. The whole variable domain, filled in from reference TRBV5-1 and TRBJ1-1, reads KAGVTQTPRYLIKTRGQQVTLSCSPISGHRSVSWYQQTPGQGLQFLFEYFSETQRNKGNFPGRFSGRQFSNSRSEMNVSTLELGDSALYLCASSLAAAWGGTKNTEAFFGQGTRLTVV.

This clone was counted between two and nine times. This chain links TRBV29-1 with TRBJ1-2; 9 nucleotides match TRBD1. With 3 bases clipped from V and 0 bases from J, the junction kept 5 bases outside the gene matches. CDR3 length equals 15 residues. Germline CDR1 SQVTM, CDR2 ANQGSEA. In DNA form, the CDR3 reads TGCAGCGTTGATGTGACAGGGGGTTCTAACTATGGCTACACCTTC. This sequence encodes CSVDVTGGSNYGYTF.

The V gene is TRBV18, the J gene TRBJ2-1, with TRBD1 identical over 7 bases. Germline values: CDR1 KGHSH, CDR2 LQKENI. J was trimmed by 0 bases and V by 0 bases; bases with no gene match: 2. This CDR3 is 16 amino acids long. CDR3 coding DNA: TGTGCCAGCTCACCACCACAGGGGCTCTCCTACAATGAGCAGTTCTTC. This encodes CASSPPQGLSYNEQFF.